Below, 22 T cell receptor beta chains from the same sample are listed, as sequenced in a study of blood T cell repertoires in COVID-19. This table comes from immunoSEQ multiplex PCR, and its TCRdb copy is limited to in-frame clones, with some not included. The top ten clones hold just over 2.5% of a sample with fewer than 250,000 clones, roughly 86% of them seen once. The sequencing sample was made of PBMCs or T cells enriched from blood (not recorded which). The receptors shown here come from a woman under 40 with acute COVID-19.

Of note for this clone: The CDR3 does not end in the conserved phenylalanine or tryptophan, so this is likely a read error. V is TRBV27 and J is TRBJ1-2, with a weak D call TRBD1 (6 bases). Per germline, CDR1 MNHEY and CDR2 SMNVEV (reference sequence). V lost 4 bases, J lost 2 bases, and 8 bases lay in between. CDR3 size: 13 residues. DNA of the CDR3: TGTGCCAGCAGTTCCGGACAGAACTATGGCTACACCCTC. It codes for CASSSGQNYGYTL.

CDR3 in DNA: TGTGCCAGCTCCCCGAGTGACCCGGGACAAACCTATGGCTACACCTTC. It codes for CASSPSDPGQTYGYTF. The chain combines TRBV18 with TRBJ1-2, with D perhaps matching TRBD1 (6 bases). The CDR3 extends over 16 amino acids. Germline CDR1 KGHSH, CDR2 LQKENI. Trimming shortened V by 6 bases and J by 4 bases, and 21 bases separated the two germline ends.

This sequence joins TRBV7-9 and TRBJ2-3, with D possibly TRBD1 on 6 matching bases. From germline, CDR1 is SEHNR and CDR2 FQNEAQ (reference sequence). Trimming removed 2 bases at V and 3 bases at J, with 18 bases between. The CDR3 totals 17 residues. The CDR3 here is CASSLWSWGTLTDTQYF. CDR3 sequence (DNA): TGTGCCAGCAGCTTATGGTCTTGGGGGACATTGACAGATACGCAGTATTTT.

The CDR3 spells CASSRRGVVLREQYF. The CDR3 nucleotides read TGTGCCAGCAGCCGGCGGGGAGTGGTCTTACGGGAGCAGTACTTC. The chain recombines TRBV3-1 (or the pseudogene TRBV3-2) with TRBJ2-7, with D perhaps matching TRBD2 (6 bases). V was trimmed by 4 bases and J by 7 bases, leaving 20 bases between them. This CDR3 is built from 15 residues. Germline V CDR1 and CDR2: LGHDT, YNNKEL (reference sequence).

The chain has TRBV4-3 and TRBJ1-6; 8 bases are a match to TRBD1. CDR3 length equals 16 residues. CDR1 and CDR2 (germline): LGHNA, YSLEER. Unmatched junction bases numbered 5, after V lost 1 base and J lost 6 bases. The CDR3 sequence is CASSQVAGGINSPLHF. The CDR3 region has the DNA TGCGCCAGCAGCCAAGTGGCAGGGGGCATTAATTCACCCCTCCACTTT.

The chain links TRBV14 to TRBJ1-6; 10 bases fit TRBD1. Germline V lookup: CDR1 SGHDN, CDR2 FVKESK. This CDR3 has 14 amino acids. The J segment lost 10 bases and the V segment lost 5 bases, leaving 5 bases of the junction unmatched. This CDR3 reads CASSSDRGRSPLHF. DNA for the CDR3: TGTGCCAGCAGCTCAGACAGGGGGCGATCACCCCTCCACTTT. Full variable domain (missing parts from reference TRBV14 and TRBJ1-6): EAGVTQFPSHSVIEKGQTVTLRCDPISGHDNLYWYRRVMGKEIKFLLHFVKESKQDESGMPNNRFLAERTGGTYSTLKVQPAELEDSGVYFCASSSDRGRSPLHFGNGTRLTVT.

V is TRBV15 and J is TRBJ1-1; D perhaps matches TRBD1 (5 bases). CDR3 length: 12 residues. Trimming removed 5 bases from V and 4 bases from J, with 8 bases in between. Per germline, CDR1 LNHNV and CDR2 YYDKDF (reference sequence). The CDR3 is CATSAGRTEAFF. As DNA, the CDR3 is TGTGCCACCAGCGCAGGGCGCACTGAAGCTTTCTTT.

The chain joins TRBV19 to TRBJ1-5, with D maybe TRBD1 (6 bases). Germline-derived CDR1 and CDR2 are LNHDA and SQIVND (reference sequence). The V end was cut by 7 bases, the J end by 5 bases, with 12 bases between. This CDR3 spans 13 amino acids. CDR3 residues: CASNRDVDQPQHF. CDR3 DNA sequence: TGTGCCAGTAACAGGGATGTCGATCAGCCCCAGCATTTT.

The table lists this clone with a count of one. This rearrangement joins TRBV9 to TRBJ1-6; no firm D call. V was trimmed by 1 base and J by 8 bases, leaving 10 bases between them. Germline V gene data show CDR1 as SGDLS and CDR2 as YYNGEE. The CDR3 runs to 14 residues. CDR3 coding DNA: TGTGCCAGCAGCGTAAACCGGAGGGATTCACCCCTCCACTTT. Translated, it gives CASSVNRRDSPLHF.

The rearrangement links TRBV7-9 to TRBJ1-6; D may be TRBD1 (6 bases). V dropped 4 bases and J dropped 10 bases, with 11 bases sitting between them. Germline V gene lookup returns CDR1 SEHNR and CDR2 FQNEAQ (reference sequence). CDR3 length: 13 residues. In nucleotides, the CDR3 is TGTGCCAGCAGCTGGGACATTCGGTCACCCCTCCACTTT. Its protein is CASSWDIRSPLHF.

V is TRBV7-8 and J is TRBJ1-2, with TRBD1 identical over 7 bases. V shed 5 bases and J 2 bases; nucleotides not matched to a gene: 8. Looked up from germline, CDR1 is SGHVS and CDR2 is FQNEAQ. The CDR3 spans 15 residues. CDR3 nucleotides: TGTGCCAGCAGCCCGCGACAGGGAGTAAACTATGGCTACACCTTC. Its translation is CASSPRQGVNYGYTF. Supplemented by reference TRBV7-8 and TRBJ1-2, the full variable domain reads GAGVSQSPRYKVAKRGQDVALRCDPISGHVSLFWYQQALGQGPEFLTYFQNEAQLDKSGLPSDRFFAERPEGSVSTLKIQRTQQEDSAVYLCASSPRQGVNYGYTFGSGTRLTVV.

The chain couples TRBV5-5 to TRBJ2-4; the D is unclear. V was clipped by 7 bases and J by 7 bases, with 27 bases between them. Germline CDR1 reads SGHKS; CDR2 reads YYEKEE (reference sequence). There are 17 residues in the CDR3. This CDR3 is CASAGPFQEAFRNIQYF. DNA of the CDR3: TGTGCCAGCGCCGGCCCCTTTCAAGAGGCCTTTAGGAACATTCAGTACTTC. Based on the CDR3 plus reference TRBV5-5 and TRBJ2-4, the full variable domain is DAGVTQSPTHLIKTRGQQVTLRCSPISGHKSVSWYQQVLGQGPQFIFQYYEKEERGRGNFPDRFSARQFPNYSSELNVNALLLGDSALYLCASAGPFQEAFRNIQYFGAGTRLSVL.

This clone was observed a few times. The sample holds other DNA sequences that translate to the same CDR3. This sequence joins TRBV5-6 and TRBJ2-7; TRBD1 matches at 11 bases. The ends lost 4 bases at V and 4 bases at J; junction bases unmatched: 4. The CDR3 sequence is 14 residues long. Germline V gene sequence: CDR1 SGHDT, CDR2 YYEEEE. In DNA form, the CDR3 reads TGTGCCAGCAGCCTCGGGACAGGGGGATACGAGCAGTACTTC. Residues: CASSLGTGGYEQYF.

The rearrangement uses TRBV11-2 and TRBJ1-5, with 8 positions matching TRBD1. After removal of 2 bases from V and 6 bases from J, the junction contained 6 bases not matched to a gene. CDR3 length: 15 amino acids. Germline lookup yields CDR1 SGHAT and CDR2 FQNNGV. CDR3 bases: TGTGCCAGCAGCTTAAAGGGACAGGTTGGTCAGCCCCAGCATTTT. Its protein product is CASSLKGQVGQPQHF.

The chain carries TRBV5-4 and TRBJ1-2; 8 bases are a match to TRBD1. Germline loops: CDR1 SGHNT, CDR2 YYREEE (reference sequence). CDR3 length: 14 amino acids. After removal of 4 bases from V and 5 bases from J, the junction contained 7 bases not matched to a gene. As DNA, the CDR3 is TGTGCCAGCAGCATGGACAGGGCGAGGTATGGCTACACCTTC. It translates to CASSMDRARYGYTF.

The gene calls are TRBV11-2 and TRBJ2-3, with 7 bases lining up with TRBD2. Germline values: CDR1 SGHAT, CDR2 FQNNGV. Trimming at V came to 1 base and at J to 5 bases, leaving 9 bases not matched to a gene. CDR3 length: 16 amino acids. The CDR3 spells CASSLGASGVGDTQYF. In DNA form, the CDR3 reads TGTGCCAGCAGCTTAGGAGCCAGCGGGGTGGGAGATACGCAGTATTTT.

The V gene is TRBV7-9, the J gene TRBJ1-1; D ambiguous. Trimming stripped 3 bases from V and 6 bases from J, with 14 bases between. This CDR3 has 14 residues. From germline, CDR1 is SEHNR and CDR2 FQNEAQ (reference sequence). The CDR3 bases are TGTGCCAGCAGCTTTGACCTCCCCGGGGCTGAAGCTTTCTTT. It translates to CASSFDLPGAEAFF.

V usage is TRBV6-5 and J usage is TRBJ1-2, with D unclear. Between the trimmed V and J ends, which lost 6 bases and 4 bases, there was a span of 12 bases. Germline-derived CDR1 and CDR2 are MNHEY and SVGAGI. The CDR3 loop spans 13 amino acids. This CDR3 is CASSPDTLYGYTF. The CDR3 nucleotides read TGTGCCAGCAGCCCCGACACACTCTATGGCTACACCTTC.

The chain recombines TRBV19 with TRBJ1-4; TRBD1 agrees at 9 bases. CDR1 is LNHDA and CDR2 is SQIVND in the germline V gene (reference sequence). The V segment lost 5 bases and the J segment 8 bases; nucleotides outside the gene matches: 15. The CDR3 spans 17 residues. CDR3 loop: CASSVRDRAFRKEKLFF. CDR3 coding DNA: TGTGCCAGTAGTGTCCGGGACAGGGCCTTTAGGAAAGAAAAACTGTTTTTT.

V usage is TRBV11-1 and J usage is TRBJ2-1; 9 positions agree with TRBD1. The CDR3 covers 14 residues. V was pared by 2 bases and J by 9 bases, with 5 bases of the junction left unmatched. CDR1 is SGHAT, CDR2 FQDESV, per germline (reference sequence). The CDR3 DNA reads as TGTGCCAGCAGCTTATTACAGGGGGCGGGTGAGCAGTTCTTC. It codes for CASSLLQGAGEQFF. The full variable domain, its missing parts supplied by reference TRBV11-1 and TRBJ2-1, is EAEVAQSPRYKITEKSQAVAFWCDPISGHATLYWYRQILGQGPELLVQFQDESVVDDSQLPKDRFSAERLKGVDSTLKIQPAELGDSAMYLCASSLLQGAGEQFFGPGTRLTVL.

This rearrangement joins TRBV7-9 to TRBJ1-1, with TRBD1 identical over 8 bases. Germline CDR1 reads SEHNR; CDR2 reads FQNEAQ (reference sequence). With 2 bases clipped from V and 7 bases from J, the junction kept 6 bases outside the gene matches. The CDR3 consists of 14 residues. In DNA, the CDR3 is TGTGCCAGCAGCTTACAGGGGGCATATGATGAAGCTTTCTTT. Encoded protein: CASSLQGAYDEAFF.

The chain carries TRBV2 and TRBJ2-6; D is possibly TRBD1 (5 bases). The V end was cut by 4 bases, the J end by 0 bases, with 7 bases between. CDR3 length equals 15 residues. Germline CDR1 is SNHLY and CDR2 is FYNNEI. The CDR3 nucleotides are TGTGCCAGCAGTGTGGACATCTCTGGGGCCAACGTCCTGACTTTC. It is translated as CASSVDISGANVLTF.